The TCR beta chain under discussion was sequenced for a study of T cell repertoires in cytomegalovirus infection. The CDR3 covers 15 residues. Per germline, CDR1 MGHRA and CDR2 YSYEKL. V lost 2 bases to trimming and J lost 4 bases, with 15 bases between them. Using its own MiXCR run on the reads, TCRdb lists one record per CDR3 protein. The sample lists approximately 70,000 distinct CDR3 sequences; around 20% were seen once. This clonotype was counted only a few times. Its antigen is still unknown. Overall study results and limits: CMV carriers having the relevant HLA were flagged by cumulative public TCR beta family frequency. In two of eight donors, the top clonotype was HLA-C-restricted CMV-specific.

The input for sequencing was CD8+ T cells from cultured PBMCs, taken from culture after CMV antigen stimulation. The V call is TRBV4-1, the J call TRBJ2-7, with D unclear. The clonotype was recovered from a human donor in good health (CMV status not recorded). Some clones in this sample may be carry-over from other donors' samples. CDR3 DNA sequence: TGCGCCAGCAGCCAATTTTTGGGCAATCAATACGAGCAGTACTTC. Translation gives CASSQFLGNQYEQYF.